The 32 T cell receptor beta chains given below trace back to one sample, sequenced in a study of blood T cells in healthy people across ages. Sample-barcoded 5' priming and a J-beta primer mix drove a second PCR of about 7 to 12 cycles. TCRdb called the 5' RACE reads again in MiXCR, with one record for every CDR3 protein. The table shows fewer than 650,000 distinct CDR3 sequences, with roughly a quarter occurring only once. The sample was also linked to a second study, of T cells of mothers and their children.

Sequenced input: blood. These receptors were collected from a boy between 2 and 10 years old in good health.

The chain combines TRBV5-1 with TRBJ1-1; TRBD1 is a possible D gene (5 bases). Trimming shortened V by 1 base and J by 5 bases, and 15 bases separated the two germline ends. This CDR3 comprises 15 residues. CDR1 SGHRS and CDR2 YFSETQ come from the germline V gene. In DNA form, the CDR3 reads TGCGCCAGCAGCTTGAGCGCAGGGAGGAATACTGAAGCTTTCTTT. It encodes CASSLSAGRNTEAFF. The full variable domain, in which reference TRBV5-1 and TRBJ1-1 provide the parts outside the CDR3, is KAGVTQTPRYLIKTRGQQVTLSCSPISGHRSVSWYQQTPGQGLQFLFEYFSETQRNKGNFPGRFSGRQFSNSRSEMNVSTLELGDSALYLCASSLSAGRNTEAFFGQGTRLTVV.

A few counts support this clonotype. V and J are TRBV20-1 and TRBJ2-7; 9 positions agree with TRBD2. The germline V gene has CDR1 DFQATT and CDR2 SNEGSKA (reference sequence). J was trimmed by 0 bases and V by 3 bases; bases with no gene match: 15. The CDR3 is 18 amino acids. The CDR3 reads CSASGWVAGDSSSYEQYF. The CDR3 DNA sequence: TGCAGTGCTAGTGGTTGGGTAGCGGGGGACTCGAGCTCCTACGAGCAGTACTTC.

The rearrangement uses TRBV7-2 and TRBJ2-1; the match to TRBD2 covers 10 bases. The germline V gene has CDR1 SGHTA and CDR2 FQGNSA. Trimming at V came to 4 bases and at J to 2 bases, leaving 5 bases not matched to a gene. The CDR3 sequence is 16 residues long. As DNA, the CDR3 is TGTGCCAGCAGCTCCGCTAGCGGGAGCACCTACAATGAGCAGTTCTTC. This gives the protein CASSSASGSTYNEQFF.

The chain has TRBV9 and TRBJ2-7, with D possibly being TRBD1 or TRBD2 (5 bases each). CDR3 length: 15 amino acids. Germline CDR1 reads SGDLS; CDR2 reads YYNGEE. The V end lost 0 bases, the J end lost 3 bases, and 13 bases lay between the germline ends. The CDR3: CASSVVRGSRYEQYF. The CDR3 bases are TGTGCCAGCAGCGTAGTCCGGGGCAGTCGCTACGAGCAGTACTTC.

Only a few counts were recorded for this clonotype. V gene TRBV9 combines with J gene TRBJ2-5; tentative D call: TRBD1 (6 bases). This CDR3 contains 15 residues. Deletions cut 0 bases from V and 2 bases from J, with 11 bases between. Germline V lookup: CDR1 SGDLS, CDR2 YYNGEE. The CDR3 sequence: CASSVGWTAQETQYF. In DNA, the CDR3 is TGTGCCAGCAGCGTAGGGTGGACAGCACAAGAGACCCAGTACTTC.

This clonotype was counted a few times. The chain recombines TRBV20-1 with TRBJ2-5; 11 bases fit TRBD2. This CDR3 is 19 amino acids long. The ends lost 3 bases at V and 4 bases at J; junction bases unmatched: 19. In germline, CDR1 is DFQATT, CDR2 SNEGSKA (reference sequence). This CDR3 is CSARLEATSGIPGLETQYF. CDR3 sequence (DNA): TGCAGTGCTAGGTTAGAAGCGACTAGCGGGATACCGGGTTTAGAGACCCAGTACTTC.

The V gene is TRBV30, the J gene TRBJ1-2; possibly TRBD1 for D (5 bases). Germline loops: CDR1 GTSNPN, CDR2 SVGIG (reference sequence). CDR3 length equals 12 residues. Trimming took 4 bases from V and 2 from J, leaving 8 bases between them. The CDR3: CAWTRQNYGYTF. CDR3 DNA sequence: TGTGCCTGGACAAGACAGAACTATGGCTACACCTTC. The whole variable domain, remainder taken from reference TRBV30 and TRBJ1-2, is SQTIHQWPATLVQPVGSPLSLECTVEGTSNPNLYWYRQAAGRGLQLLFYSVGIGQISSEVPQNLSASRPQDRQFILSSKKLLLSDSGFYLCAWTRQNYGYTFGSGTRLTVV.

The V call is TRBV13, the J call TRBJ1-2, with D unresolved. This CDR3 has 18 amino acids. V was pared by 5 bases and J by 3 bases, with 25 bases between. The germline V gene has CDR1 PRHDT and CDR2 FYEKMQ (reference sequence). This CDR3 is CASSLELGKAGRYYGYTF. Here the CDR3 DNA reads TGTGCCAGCAGCCTAGAACTTGGGAAGGCGGGGAGATACTATGGCTACACCTTC.

This chain uses TRBV10-3 with TRBJ2-1; unclear D gene. There are 14 residues in the CDR3. Germline lookup yields CDR1 ENHRY and CDR2 SYGVKD. V gave up 5 bases and J gave up 2 bases, with 10 bases separating them. The CDR3 reads CAISSEPAYNEQFF. The DNA for the CDR3 is TGTGCCATCAGTTCGGAGCCAGCCTACAATGAGCAGTTCTTC.

This chain links TRBV18 with TRBJ1-2, with D maybe TRBD1 (6 bases). This CDR3 contains 15 residues. The V gene's germline CDR1 is KGHSH and CDR2 LQKENI. Trimming removed 2 bases at V and 6 bases at J, with 16 bases between. CDR3 nucleotide sequence: TGTGCCAGCTCACCAAAGGCTGGGGGCGCGAATGGCTACACCTTC. Amino acid sequence: CASSPKAGGANGYTF.

This clonotype came up many times. The chain joins TRBV28 to TRBJ1-2; D not resolved. Germline V gene data show CDR1 as MDHEN and CDR2 as SYDVKM. The CDR3 has 15 residues. Trimming left V 3 bases short and J 0 bases short, with 11 bases between. The CDR3 loop reads CASSLRGGANYGYTF. CDR3 bases: TGTGCCAGCAGTTTGCGAGGCGGAGCTAACTATGGCTACACCTTC.

The chain employs TRBV15 and TRBJ2-1; D is undetermined. The CDR3 covers 12 residues. The V and J ends lost 5 bases and 6 bases respectively, with 8 bases between them. Germline V lookup: CDR1 LNHNV, CDR2 YYDKDF (reference sequence). This CDR3 is CATSFGFNEQFF. As DNA, the CDR3 is TGTGCCACCAGCTTTGGGTTCAATGAGCAGTTCTTC.

The chain joins TRBV15 to TRBJ2-3; the D is unclear. V was clipped by 0 bases and J by 0 bases, with 4 bases between them. The CDR3 totals 14 residues. Looked up from germline, CDR1 is LNHNV and CDR2 is YYDKDF (reference sequence). For the CDR3, the DNA is TGTGCCACCAGCAGAGATCTGAGCACAGATACGCAGTATTTT. Its translation is CATSRDLSTDTQYF.

The V gene is TRBV7-2, the J gene TRBJ2-3; D gene unclear. The CDR3 extends over 13 amino acids. Trimming stripped 3 bases from V and 5 bases from J, with 9 bases between. From germline, CDR1 is SGHTA and CDR2 FQGNSA. The CDR3 DNA is TGTGCCAGCAGCTTCGAGGCGAGAGATACGCAGTATTTT. This sequence encodes CASSFEARDTQYF.

This clonotype came up a few times. The J gene is TRBJ1-1, the V gene TRBV15; a weak D match, TRBD1 (6 bases). With 0 bases removed from V and 3 bases from J, the gap between germline ends came to 11 bases. CDR1 and CDR2 from the germline V gene are LNHNV and YYDKDF (reference sequence). The CDR3 is made up of 15 amino acids. CDR3 DNA sequence: TGTGCCACCAGCAGAGATCTGGCAGGGGACACTGAAGCTTTCTTT. Its protein product is CATSRDLAGDTEAFF.

On this clonotype itself: A junction boundary mismatches the germline segment, possibly from a read error. V and J are TRBV27 and TRBJ1-6, with D perhaps matching TRBD1 (6 bases). The CDR3 spans 15 residues. Per the germline V gene, CDR1 is MNHEY and CDR2 is SMNVEV (reference sequence). The CDR3 spells CASSAVGGDYSPLHF. The CDR3, as DNA: TGTGCCAGCAGCGCCGTAGGGGGTGACTATTCGCCCCTCCACTTT.

The chain recombines TRBV20-1 with TRBJ1-5, with TRBD1 as a possible D gene (6 bases). Germline-derived CDR1 and CDR2 are DFQATT and SNEGSKA (reference sequence). V shed 0 bases and J shed 4 bases, with 16 bases lying between them. CDR3 length: 16 residues. The CDR3 DNA sequence: TGCAGTGCTAGAGACGCGTCACAGGGACTGAATCAGCCCCAGCATTTT. It yields the protein CSARDASQGLNQPQHF.

The chain carries TRBV9 and TRBJ2-5, with D uncertain. Gene TRBJ2-7 matches the end of the DNA better, so the J call may be wrong. The CDR3 length is 15 residues. Germline values: CDR1 SGDLS, CDR2 YYNGEE. The CDR3 coding sequence is TGTGCCAGCAGCGTAATTGGCAGCCGGGCGGACGAGCAGTACTTC. It encodes CASSVIGSRADEQYF.

This clonotype was observed many times. The V gene is TRBV7-2, the J gene TRBJ2-5, with 7 nucleotides matching TRBD2. Germline CDR1 reads SGHTA; CDR2 reads FQGNSA. This CDR3 is built from 14 residues. Losses at the gene ends were 6 bases for V and 4 bases for J; bases not matched to a gene: 8. The CDR3 is CASSLSSGGETQYF. CDR3 nucleotide sequence: TGTGCCAGCAGTTTAAGTTCGGGGGGAGAGACCCAGTACTTC.

The genes are TRBV12-3 or TRBV12-4 and TRBJ2-2, with D perhaps assigned TRBD1 or TRBD2 (5 bases each). There are 14 residues in the CDR3. Between the trimmed V and J ends, which lost 1 base and 6 bases, there was a span of 9 bases. CDR3 sequence: CASSLGGAPGELFF. DNA for the CDR3: TGTGCCAGCAGTTTAGGAGGGGCGCCCGGGGAGCTGTTTTTT.

The genes are TRBV12-3 or TRBV12-4 and TRBJ1-1, with D tentatively TRBD1 (5 bases). The CDR3 covers 13 residues. V was pared by 7 bases and J by 5 bases, with 14 bases between. DNA of the CDR3: TGTGCCAGCAACTTAGGGGCGAGAACTGAAGCTTTCTTT. Its protein product is CASNLGARTEAFF.

The chain links TRBV6-5 to TRBJ1-5; possible D gene TRBD1, 5 bases. V was shortened by 2 bases and J by 7 bases, with 12 bases between the two germline ends. The CDR3 runs to 14 residues. Germline loops: CDR1 MNHEY, CDR2 SVGAGI. CDR3 bases: TGTGCCAGCAGTTACGCCCAGGGATCGCAGCCCCAGCATTTT. It encodes CASSYAQGSQPQHF.

The chain combines TRBV6-2 or TRBV6-3 with TRBJ2-5; 7 bases match TRBD1. The J call could be wrong; TRBJ2-7 is a better fit for the DNA end. This CDR3 has 16 residues. Germline lookup yields CDR1 MNHEY and CDR2 SVGEGT. CDR3 sequence reads: CASSYSMGQPSYEQYF. The DNA for the CDR3 is TGTGCCAGCAGTTACTCAATGGGACAGCCTTCCTACGAGCAGTACTTC.

V is TRBV29-1 and J is TRBJ2-6, with 9 bases lining up with TRBD2. The germline V gene has CDR1 SQVTM and CDR2 ANQGSEA. V was clipped by 7 bases and J by 2 bases; unmatched bases: 3. CDR3 length: 14 amino acids. Here the CDR3 reads CSAAGGTGANVLTF. DNA for the CDR3: TGCAGCGCCGCGGGGGGGACTGGGGCCAACGTCCTGACTTTC.

This clonotype showed up just a few times. The chain combines TRBV5-4 with TRBJ2-5; D gene unclear. Germline assignment: CDR1 SGHNT and CDR2 YYREEE (reference sequence). V was pared by 9 bases and J by 5 bases, with 17 bases between. The CDR3 covers 13 residues. The CDR3 DNA follows: TGTGCCATGACACGGCCGTCCCTCGAGACCCAGTACTTC. Its translation is CAMTRPSLETQYF.

V and J are TRBV12-3 or TRBV12-4 and TRBJ2-7, with a tentative D call TRBD2 (6 bases). The CDR3 is 14 residues long. Trimming took off 3 bases at V and 3 bases at J, with 12 bases between the two ends. CDR3 region: CASSFRLANYEQYF. The CDR3 region has the DNA TGTGCCAGCAGTTTTCGTCTAGCGAACTACGAGCAGTACTTC.

The chain joins TRBV20-1 to TRBJ2-5; TRBD1 is a possible D gene (5 bases). Per the germline V gene, CDR1 is DFQATT and CDR2 is SNEGSKA (reference sequence). The CDR3 consists of 16 residues. V gave up 0 bases and J gave up 1 base, with 15 bases separating them. In nucleotides, the CDR3 is TGCAGTGCTAGAGACGCTAGGGGTAATGTCCAAGAGACCCAGTACTTC. Translating gives CSARDARGNVQETQYF.

This clonotype was counted a few times. In DNA, the CDR3 is TGTGCCAGCAGGGCCGGACAGGGGACGGGAACGGGGGAAAAACTGTTTTTT. Its protein is CASRAGQGTGTGEKLFF. This chain uses TRBV27 with TRBJ1-4; 9 nucleotides align to TRBD1. The CDR3 contains 17 residues. CDR1 and CDR2 from the germline V gene are MNHEY and SMNVEV (reference sequence). V trimming: 6 bases; J trimming: 8 bases; junction bases outside the gene matches: 16.

The chain has TRBV7-9 and TRBJ1-1; D is possibly TRBD1 (5 bases). Between the trimmed V and J ends, which lost 0 bases and 12 bases, there was a span of 20 bases. Germline V gene data show CDR1 as SEHNR and CDR2 as FQNEAQ (reference sequence). This CDR3 comprises 15 residues. The CDR3 bases are TGTGCCAGCAGCTTAGCTCGGGACCCCTACCTAGGGACTTTCTTT. Its translation: CASSLARDPYLGTFF.

This clonotype was counted between two and nine times. The rearrangement joins TRBV20-1 to TRBJ2-7, with D perhaps being TRBD1 or TRBD2 (5 bases each). The CDR3 spans 12 residues. Per germline, CDR1 DFQATT and CDR2 SNEGSKA (reference sequence). Trimming shortened V by 0 bases and J by 6 bases, and 9 bases separated the two germline ends. The CDR3 spells CSARDGGGEQYF. The CDR3 DNA is TGCAGTGCTAGAGATGGTGGGGGCGAGCAGTACTTC.

The V and J genes are TRBV7-7 and TRBJ1-4; maybe TRBD1 (5 bases). CDR1 is SSHAT and CDR2 is FNYEAQ in the germline V gene (reference sequence). V was cut by 5 bases and J by 3 bases, with 13 bases left in between. This CDR3 has 15 amino acids. The CDR3 protein is CASSPSEGPNEKLFF. CDR3 coding DNA: TGTGCCAGCAGCCCGTCGGAGGGACCTAATGAAAAACTGTTTTTT.

A few counts support this clonotype. This chain connects TRBV4-2 to TRBJ2-5; no clear D gene. Germline CDR1 and CDR2: LGHNA and YNFKEQ. This CDR3 spans 13 amino acids. V lost 2 bases, J lost 3 bases, and 7 bases lay in between. The CDR3 DNA reads as TGTGCCAGCAGCCAACGGTTTGAAGAGACCCAGTACTTC. Its translation is CASSQRFEETQYF.